This T cell receptor beta chain is drawn from a study of T cell responses to AZD1222 COVID-19 vaccine. Study-wide points: Spike was spanned by vaccine-associated CD4 TCRs, which were dominant at 160-218 and 743-854.

The CDR3 runs to 13 residues. Trimming cost V 7 bases and J 1 base, with 10 bases left between them. Regarding this clone: Its specificity is unknown.

Profiled with immunoSEQ multiplex PCR; TCRdb holds only in-frame clones, not every one. The sample contains 120,000 to 150,000 clones, around 93% of which appear only once. The TCR sequence derives from an adult in good health. The gene calls are TRBV12-3 or TRBV12-4 and TRBJ1-1; tentatively, D is TRBD1 (6 bases). The input for sequencing was peripheral blood, taken on day 0 of AZD1222 vaccination. CDR3 amino acids: CASTPGQNTEAFF. CDR3 bases: TGTGCCAGCACCCCGGGACAGAACACTGAAGCTTTCTTT.